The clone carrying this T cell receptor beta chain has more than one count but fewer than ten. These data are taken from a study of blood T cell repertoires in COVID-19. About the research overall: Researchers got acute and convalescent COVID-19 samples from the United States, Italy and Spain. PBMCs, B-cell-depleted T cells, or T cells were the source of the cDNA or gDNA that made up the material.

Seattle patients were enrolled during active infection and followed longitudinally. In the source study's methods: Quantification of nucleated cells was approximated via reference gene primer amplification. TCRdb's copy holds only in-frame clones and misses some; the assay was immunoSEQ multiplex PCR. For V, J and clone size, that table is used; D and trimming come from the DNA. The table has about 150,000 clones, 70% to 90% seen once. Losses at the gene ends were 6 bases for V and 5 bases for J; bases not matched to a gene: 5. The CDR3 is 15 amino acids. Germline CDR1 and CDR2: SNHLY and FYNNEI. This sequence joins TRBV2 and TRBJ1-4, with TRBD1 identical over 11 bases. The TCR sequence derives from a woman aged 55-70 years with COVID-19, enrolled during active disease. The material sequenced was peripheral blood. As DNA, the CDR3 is TGTGCCAGCAGCGGACAGGGGGCCTCAAATGAAAAACTGTTTTTT. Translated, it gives CASSGQGASNEKLFF.